This passage covers 5 T cell receptor beta chains from one sample sequenced in a study of shared T cell receptors in the human thymus. TCRdb's copy holds only in-frame clones and misses some; the assay was immunoSEQ multiplex PCR. The sample shows around 340,000 clones, 95% of them seen only once. The sample comprised thymocytes. Every receptor here comes from a human donor.

This clone was picked up one time. The rearrangement uses TRBV19 and TRBJ1-1, with D perhaps TRBD1 (6 bases). Trimming took off 6 bases at V and 5 bases at J, with 10 bases between the two ends. CDR1 is LNHDA and CDR2 is SQIVND in the germline V gene (reference sequence). The CDR3 consists of 12 residues. CDR3 sequence: CASRRGGTEAFF. CDR3 coding DNA: TGTGCCAGTAGAAGAGGGGGGACTGAAGCTTTCTTT.

The rearrangement uses TRBV19 and TRBJ2-6; TRBD1 agrees at 9 bases. Germline V gives CDR1 LNHDA, CDR2 SQIVND (reference sequence). V shed 3 bases, J shed 4 bases, and the junction held 4 bases outside the gene matches. This CDR3 has 16 amino acids. The CDR3 region has the DNA TGTGCCAGTAGTATGGGACAGGGAATCGGGGCCAACGTCCTGACTTTC. Translation gives CASSMGQGIGANVLTF.

A single count supports this clone. The J gene is TRBJ1-5, the V gene TRBV6-6; no clear D gene. The CDR3 is 13 residues long. The V and J ends lost 1 base and 7 bases respectively, with 8 bases between them. CDR1 and CDR2 from the germline V gene are MNHNY and SVGAGI (reference sequence). This CDR3 is CASSYLVEQPQHF. The CDR3, as DNA: TGTGCCAGCAGTTACTTGGTGGAACAGCCCCAGCATTTT.

The CDR3 sequence: CASRLLKGSGANVLTF. The CDR3 coding sequence is TGTGCCAGCAGACTACTGAAGGGGTCTGGGGCCAACGTCCTGACTTTC. The J gene is TRBJ2-6, the V gene TRBV2, with D possibly being TRBD1 (5 bases). The CDR3 extends over 16 amino acids. Germline CDR1 and CDR2: SNHLY and FYNNEI. With 6 bases removed from V and 1 base from J, the gap between germline ends came to 13 bases.

The rearrangement links TRBV9 to TRBJ2-1; the match to TRBD2 covers 15 bases. The ends lost 0 bases at V and 1 base at J; junction bases unmatched: 5. The CDR3 consists of 19 residues. The germline V gene has CDR1 SGDLS and CDR2 YYNGEE. The CDR3 coding sequence is TGTGCCAGCAGCGTAGAGCAGGGGACTAGCGGGAGGTCCTACAATGAGCAGTTCTTC. Translating it yields CASSVEQGTSGRSYNEQFF. Looking up the rest from reference TRBV9 and TRBJ2-1 gives the full variable domain: DSGVTQTPKHLITATGQRVTLRCSPRSGDLSVYWYQQSLDQGLQFLIQYYNGEERAKGNILERFSAQQFPDLHSELNLSSLELGDSALYFCASSVEQGTSGRSYNEQFFGPGTRLTVL.